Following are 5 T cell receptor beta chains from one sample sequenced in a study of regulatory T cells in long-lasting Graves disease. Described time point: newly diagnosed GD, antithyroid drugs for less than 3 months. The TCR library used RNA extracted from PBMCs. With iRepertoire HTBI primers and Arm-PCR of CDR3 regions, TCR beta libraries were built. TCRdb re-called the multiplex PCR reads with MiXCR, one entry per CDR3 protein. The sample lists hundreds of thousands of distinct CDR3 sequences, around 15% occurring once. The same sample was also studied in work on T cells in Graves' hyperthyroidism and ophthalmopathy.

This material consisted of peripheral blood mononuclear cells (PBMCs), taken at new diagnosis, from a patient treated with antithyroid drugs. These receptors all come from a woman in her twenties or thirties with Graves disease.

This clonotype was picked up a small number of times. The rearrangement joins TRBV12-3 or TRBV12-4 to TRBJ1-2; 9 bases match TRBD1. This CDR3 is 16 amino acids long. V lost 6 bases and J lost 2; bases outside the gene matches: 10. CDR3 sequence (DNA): TGTGCCAGCAGGACGTACGGACAGGGGTGGAACTATGGCTACACCTTC. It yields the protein CASRTYGQGWNYGYTF.

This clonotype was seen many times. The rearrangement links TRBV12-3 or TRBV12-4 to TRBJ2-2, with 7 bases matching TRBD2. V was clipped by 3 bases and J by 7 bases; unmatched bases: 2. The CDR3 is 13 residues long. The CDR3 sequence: CASSFAGVGELFF. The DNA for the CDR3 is TGTGCCAGCAGTTTTGCGGGGGTCGGGGAGCTGTTTTTT.

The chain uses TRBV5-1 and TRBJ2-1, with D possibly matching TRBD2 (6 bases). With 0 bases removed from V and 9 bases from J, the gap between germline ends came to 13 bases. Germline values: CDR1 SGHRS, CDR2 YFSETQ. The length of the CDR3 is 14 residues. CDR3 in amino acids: CASSLDGASAEQFF. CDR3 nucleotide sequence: TGCGCCAGCAGCTTGGATGGGGCTAGCGCTGAGCAGTTCTTC.

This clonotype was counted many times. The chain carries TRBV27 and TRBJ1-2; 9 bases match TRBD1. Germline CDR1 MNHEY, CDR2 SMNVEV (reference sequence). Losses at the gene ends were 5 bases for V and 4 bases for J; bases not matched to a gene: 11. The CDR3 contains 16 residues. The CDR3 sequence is CASSRSAPGQGYGYTF. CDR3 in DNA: TGTGCCAGCAGTCGATCGGCTCCGGGACAGGGCTATGGCTACACCTTC.

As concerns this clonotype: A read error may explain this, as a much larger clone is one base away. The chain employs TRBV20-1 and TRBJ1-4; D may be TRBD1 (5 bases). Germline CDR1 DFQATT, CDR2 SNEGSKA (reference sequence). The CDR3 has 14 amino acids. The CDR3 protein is CSAGDRGVHEKLFF. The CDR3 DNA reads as TGCAGTGCTGGAGACCGGGGCGTACATGAAAAACTGTTTTTT.